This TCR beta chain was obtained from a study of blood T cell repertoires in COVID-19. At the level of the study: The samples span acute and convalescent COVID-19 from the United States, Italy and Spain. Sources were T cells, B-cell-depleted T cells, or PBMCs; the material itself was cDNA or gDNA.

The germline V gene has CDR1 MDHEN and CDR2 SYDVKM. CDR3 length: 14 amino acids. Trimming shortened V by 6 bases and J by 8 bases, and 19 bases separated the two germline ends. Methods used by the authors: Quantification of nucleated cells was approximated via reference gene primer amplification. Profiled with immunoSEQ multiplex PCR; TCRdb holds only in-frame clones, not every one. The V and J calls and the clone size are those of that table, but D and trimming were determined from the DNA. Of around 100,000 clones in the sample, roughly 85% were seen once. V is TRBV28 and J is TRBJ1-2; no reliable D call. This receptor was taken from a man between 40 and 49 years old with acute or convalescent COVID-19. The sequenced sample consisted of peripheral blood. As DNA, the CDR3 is TGTGCCAGCAGCCTAGAGCCCCTCGGAGGAGGCTACACCTTC. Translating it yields CASSLEPLGGGYTF.